This TCR beta chain derives from a study of cytomegalovirus exposure and HLA in healthy donors (dated by TCRdb to the late 2010s). With regard to the full study: According to a later analysis, one platform produced both the roughly 110 validation repertoires and the 720 or so repertoires of the first cohort. The study was designed to test whether signatures of past pathogen exposure could be identified by cataloging public T cell receptors. In addition to the first cohort of 650 to 800 subjects, a separate validation cohort of 120 different subjects was used. To predict cytomegalovirus infection status, the study combined high-throughput TCR immunosequencing, statistical association of individual TCRs with disease status, and machine learning.

The library was built by means of the immunoSEQ multiplex PCR assay. Regarding the original processing steps: A statistical classification framework was built to diagnose cytomegalovirus status from the catalog of TCR beta chain sequences. In TCRdb, the immuneACCESS table is reduced to in-frame sequences with V and J assigned. These tables do not hold every clone; where another copy was compared, an unresolved V gene accounts for under half, and the others remain unexplained. V and J calls and clone size are copied from that table; D and trimming were computed from the DNA. Counted in this sample were roughly 70,000 clones; roughly 94% of them appeared once. The biggest ten clones account for 1.5% to 1.8% of the sample. On this clone: No cognate antigen has been identified for it. The sample holds no much larger clone one base away, and base qualities are not on file.

The donors were included in the validation cohort of approximately 120 subjects, a group kept apart from the roughly 680-subject first cohort. The germline V gene specifies SGHDT as CDR1 and YYEEEE as CDR2. V is reduced by 0 bases and J by 2 bases, leaving a spacing of 7 bases between them. The CDR3 runs 14 amino acids, cysteine and phenylalanine included. Of the read, only the CDR3 DNA is kept; its 42 bases are in frame from base 1. Study-wide findings and limitations: The validation cohort had no HLA typing available for a later analysis, so co-occurrence within that cohort was assessed over all 120 or so repertoires. In both the original and validation cohorts, the classifier was reported to diagnose cytomegalovirus status with high specificity and sensitivity. The study listed 164 TCR beta chains as associated with cytomegalovirus. Across donors, most TCR sequences were observed very rarely, whereas some public TCRs were present in many individuals. A few of the identified cytomegalovirus-associated TCR beta chains were confirmed in vitro to be specific for cytomegalovirus antigens. The authors suggested that the approach could potentially be extended to other disease states and immunological phenotypes. Of the cluster scores, 90% to 95% were above 0 in a later analysis, which found that TCRs clustered in the first cohort also tended to co-occur in the 130 or so validation repertoires.

What was sequenced was PBMCs. The receptor was derived from a man between 18 and 29 years old in good health and CMV-seropositive. This chain joins TRBV5-6 to TRBJ2-3, and TRBD1 may be the D gene, going by 5 matching bases. The bases read TGTGCCAGCAGCTTGGGGACATCCACAGATACGCAGTATTTT. Its amino acids are CASSLGTSTDTQYF.